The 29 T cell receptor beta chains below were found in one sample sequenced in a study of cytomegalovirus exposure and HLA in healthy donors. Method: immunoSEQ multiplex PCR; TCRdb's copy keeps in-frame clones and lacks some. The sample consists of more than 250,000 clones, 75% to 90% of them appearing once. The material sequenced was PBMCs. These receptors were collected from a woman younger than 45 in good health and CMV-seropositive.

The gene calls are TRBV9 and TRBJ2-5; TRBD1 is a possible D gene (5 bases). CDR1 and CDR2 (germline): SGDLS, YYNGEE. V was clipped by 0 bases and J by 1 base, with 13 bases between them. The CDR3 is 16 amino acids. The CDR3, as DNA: TGTGCCAGCAGCGTAGGACAGCTAACGGCCCAAGAGACCCAGTACTTC. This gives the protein CASSVGQLTAQETQYF.

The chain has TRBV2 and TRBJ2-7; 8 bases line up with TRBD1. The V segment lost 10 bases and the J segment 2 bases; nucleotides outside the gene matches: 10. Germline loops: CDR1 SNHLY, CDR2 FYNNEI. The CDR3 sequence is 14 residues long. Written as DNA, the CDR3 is TGTGCCACGAGGATGGGACAGGCGACCTACGAGCAGTACTTC. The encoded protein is CATRMGQATYEQYF.

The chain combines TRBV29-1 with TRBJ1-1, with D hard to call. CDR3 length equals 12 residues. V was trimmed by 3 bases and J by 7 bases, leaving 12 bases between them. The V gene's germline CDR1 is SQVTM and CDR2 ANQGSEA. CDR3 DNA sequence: TGCAGCGTTGAGGGGAAAGCAAATGAAGCTTTCTTT. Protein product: CSVEGKANEAFF.

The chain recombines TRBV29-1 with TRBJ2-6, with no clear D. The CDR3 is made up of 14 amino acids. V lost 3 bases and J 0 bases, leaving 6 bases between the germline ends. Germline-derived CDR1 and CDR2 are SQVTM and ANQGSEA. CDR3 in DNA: TGCAGCGTTGATCTGACCTCTGGGGCCAACGTCCTGACTTTC. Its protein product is CSVDLTSGANVLTF.

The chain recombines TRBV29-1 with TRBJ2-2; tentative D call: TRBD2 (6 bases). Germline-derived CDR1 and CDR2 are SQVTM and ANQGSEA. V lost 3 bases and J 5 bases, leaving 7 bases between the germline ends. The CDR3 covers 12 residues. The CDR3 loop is CSVERGTGELFF. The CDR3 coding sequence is TGCAGCGTTGAGCGGGGAACCGGGGAGCTGTTTTTT.

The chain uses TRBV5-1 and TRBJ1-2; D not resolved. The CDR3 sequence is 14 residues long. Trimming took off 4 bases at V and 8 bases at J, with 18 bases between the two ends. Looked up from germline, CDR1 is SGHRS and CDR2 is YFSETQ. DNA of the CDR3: TGCGCCAGCAGCCTGGGCGACTCCACACGGGGCTACACCTTC. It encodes CASSLGDSTRGYTF.

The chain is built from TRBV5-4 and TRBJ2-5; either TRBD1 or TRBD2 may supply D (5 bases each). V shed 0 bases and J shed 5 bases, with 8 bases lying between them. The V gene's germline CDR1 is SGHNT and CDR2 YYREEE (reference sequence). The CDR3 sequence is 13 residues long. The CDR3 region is CASSLGGGETQYF. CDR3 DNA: TGTGCCAGCAGCTTGGGGGGCGGGGAGACCCAGTACTTC.

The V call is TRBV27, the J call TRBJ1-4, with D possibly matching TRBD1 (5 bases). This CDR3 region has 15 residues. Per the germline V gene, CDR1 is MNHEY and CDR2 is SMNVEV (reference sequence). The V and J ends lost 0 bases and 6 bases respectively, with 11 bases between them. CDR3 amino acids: CASSLSWQGYEKLFF. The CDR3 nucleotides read TGTGCCAGCAGTTTATCGTGGCAGGGCTATGAAAAACTGTTTTTT.

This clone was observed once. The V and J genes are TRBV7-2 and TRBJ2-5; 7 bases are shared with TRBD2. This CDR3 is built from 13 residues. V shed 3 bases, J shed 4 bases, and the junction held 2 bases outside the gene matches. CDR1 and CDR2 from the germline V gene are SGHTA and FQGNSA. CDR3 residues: CASSFIAGETQYF. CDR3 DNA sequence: TGTGCCAGCAGCTTTATAGCGGGAGAGACCCAGTACTTC.

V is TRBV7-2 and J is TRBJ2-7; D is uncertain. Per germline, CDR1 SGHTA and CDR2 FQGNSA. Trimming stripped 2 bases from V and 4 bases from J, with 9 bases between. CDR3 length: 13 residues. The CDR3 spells CASSLFERYEQYF. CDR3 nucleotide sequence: TGTGCCAGCAGCTTATTCGAACGGTACGAGCAGTACTTC.

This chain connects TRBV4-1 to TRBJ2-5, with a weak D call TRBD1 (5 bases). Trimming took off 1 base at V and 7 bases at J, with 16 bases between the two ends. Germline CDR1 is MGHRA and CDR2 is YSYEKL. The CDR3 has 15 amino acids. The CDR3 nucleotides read TGCGCCAGCAGCCAAGCCTGGACCCAGGGCGGGACCCAGTACTTC. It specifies CASSQAWTQGGTQYF.

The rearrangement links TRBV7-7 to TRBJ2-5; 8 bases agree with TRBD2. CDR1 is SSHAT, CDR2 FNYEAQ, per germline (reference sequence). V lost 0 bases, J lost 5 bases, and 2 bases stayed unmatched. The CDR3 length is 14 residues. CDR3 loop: CASSLAGTRETQYF. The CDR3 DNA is TGTGCCAGCAGCTTAGCGGGGACTAGGGAGACCCAGTACTTC.

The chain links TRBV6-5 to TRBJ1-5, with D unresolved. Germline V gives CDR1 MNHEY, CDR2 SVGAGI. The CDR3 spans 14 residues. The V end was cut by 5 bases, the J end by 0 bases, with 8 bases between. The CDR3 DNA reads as TGTGCCAGCAGTCACGACGGTAGCAATCAGCCCCAGCATTTT. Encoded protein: CASSHDGSNQPQHF.

CDR3 amino acids: CASSLPPTSRRYLDTGELFF. The DNA for the CDR3 is TGTGCCAGCAGTTTACCCCCCACTAGCCGTAGGTATCTTGACACCGGGGAGCTGTTTTTT. The V and J genes are TRBV27 and TRBJ2-2, with D possibly matching TRBD2 (6 bases). This CDR3 is built from 20 residues. The germline gives CDR1 MNHEY, CDR2 SMNVEV (reference sequence). V was cut by 2 bases and J by 3 bases, with 25 bases left in between.

The CDR3 loop is CASSLVTGNEQYF. In DNA, the CDR3 is TGCGCCAGCAGCTTGGTAACGGGTAACGAGCAGTACTTC. The rearrangement uses TRBV5-1 and TRBJ2-7; D unresolved. In germline, CDR1 is SGHRS, CDR2 YFSETQ. V was cut by 0 bases and J by 5 bases, with 9 bases left in between. There are 13 residues in the CDR3.

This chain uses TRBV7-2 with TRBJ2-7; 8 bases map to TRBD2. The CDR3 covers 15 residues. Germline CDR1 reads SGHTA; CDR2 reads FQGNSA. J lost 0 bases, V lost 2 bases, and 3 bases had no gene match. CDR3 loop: CASSLQRGTSYEQYF. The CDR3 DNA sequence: TGTGCCAGCAGCTTACAGCGGGGGACCTCCTACGAGCAGTACTTC.

Here the CDR3 reads CASSLGTRYNEQFF. The CDR3 nucleotides are TGTGCCAGCAGCTTGGGGACTCGGTACAATGAGCAGTTCTTC. This chain uses TRBV5-4 with TRBJ2-1, with a weak D call TRBD2 (5 bases). This CDR3 has 14 residues. Germline values: CDR1 SGHNT, CDR2 YYREEE (reference sequence). V was shortened by 0 bases and J by 4 bases, with 8 bases between the two germline ends.

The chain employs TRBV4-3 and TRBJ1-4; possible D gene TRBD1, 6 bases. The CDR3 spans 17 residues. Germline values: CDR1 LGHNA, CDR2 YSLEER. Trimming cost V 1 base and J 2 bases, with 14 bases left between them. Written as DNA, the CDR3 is TGCGCCAGCAGCCAAGGGCCCGCGGGGGCTACTAATGAAAAACTGTTTTTT. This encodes CASSQGPAGATNEKLFF.

The CDR3 loop is CASSVALDTEAFF. Here the CDR3 DNA reads TGTGCCAGCAGCGTAGCACTGGACACTGAAGCTTTCTTT. The genes are TRBV9 and TRBJ1-1, with D uncertain. Germline V lookup: CDR1 SGDLS, CDR2 YYNGEE. Trimming left V 0 bases short and J 3 bases short, with 6 bases between. The CDR3 loop spans 13 amino acids.

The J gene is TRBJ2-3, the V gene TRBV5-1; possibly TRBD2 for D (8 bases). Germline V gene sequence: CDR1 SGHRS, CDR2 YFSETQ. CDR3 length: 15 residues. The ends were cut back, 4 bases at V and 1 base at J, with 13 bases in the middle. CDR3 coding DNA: TGCGCCAGCAGCGTAGCGGGACAGCGCACAGATACGCAGTATTTT. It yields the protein CASSVAGQRTDTQYF.

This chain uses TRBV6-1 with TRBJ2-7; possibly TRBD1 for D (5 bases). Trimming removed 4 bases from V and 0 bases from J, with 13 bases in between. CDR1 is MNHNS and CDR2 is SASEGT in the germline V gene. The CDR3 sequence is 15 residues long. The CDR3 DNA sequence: TGTGCCAGCAGTGGACGACAGCAGAGCTCCTACGAGCAGTACTTC. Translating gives CASSGRQQSSYEQYF.

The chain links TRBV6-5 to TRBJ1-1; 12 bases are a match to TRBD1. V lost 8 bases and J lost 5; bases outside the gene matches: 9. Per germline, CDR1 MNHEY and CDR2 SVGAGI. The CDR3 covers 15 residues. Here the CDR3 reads CASPGTGGAGTEAFF. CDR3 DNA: TGTGCCAGCCCCGGGACAGGGGGCGCTGGGACTGAAGCTTTCTTT.

CDR3 DNA: TGCGCCAGCAGCCAAGATGGGACGGACTATGGCTACACCTTC. Translated, it gives CASSQDGTDYGYTF. The V and J genes are TRBV4-3 and TRBJ1-2; D is perhaps TRBD1 (5 bases). V was pared by 0 bases and J by 3 bases, with 8 bases between. Germline V gene data show CDR1 as LGHNA and CDR2 as YSLEER. The CDR3 covers 14 residues.

The chain's CDR3 is CASSVLQGTGNTIYF. In nucleotides, the CDR3 is TGTGCCAGCAGCGTACTACAGGGGACTGGAAACACCATATATTTT. The genes are TRBV13 and TRBJ1-3; TRBD1 agrees at 7 bases. Germline V gene data show CDR1 as PRHDT and CDR2 as FYEKMQ (reference sequence). V gave up 5 bases and J gave up 2 bases; unmatched junction bases: 6. The CDR3 consists of 15 residues.

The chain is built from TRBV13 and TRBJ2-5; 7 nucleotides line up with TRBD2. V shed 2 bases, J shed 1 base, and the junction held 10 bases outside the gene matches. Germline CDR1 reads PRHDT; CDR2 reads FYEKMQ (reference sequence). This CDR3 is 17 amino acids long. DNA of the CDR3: TGTGCCAGCAGCTTAAGTCCGAGCGGGGATCCCCAAGAGACCCAGTACTTC. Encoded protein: CASSLSPSGDPQETQYF.

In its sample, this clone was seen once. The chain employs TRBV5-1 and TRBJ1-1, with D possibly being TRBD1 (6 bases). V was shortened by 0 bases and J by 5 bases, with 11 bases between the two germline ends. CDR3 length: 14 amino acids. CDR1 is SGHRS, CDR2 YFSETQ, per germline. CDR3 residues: CASSLEQGSTEAFF. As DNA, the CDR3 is TGCGCCAGCAGCTTGGAGCAGGGGTCAACTGAAGCTTTCTTT.

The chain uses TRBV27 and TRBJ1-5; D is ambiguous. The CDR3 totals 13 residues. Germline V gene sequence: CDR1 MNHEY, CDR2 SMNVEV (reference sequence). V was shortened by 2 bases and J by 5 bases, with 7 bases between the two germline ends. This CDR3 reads CASSLSPHQPQHF. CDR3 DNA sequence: TGTGCCAGCAGTTTAAGCCCCCATCAGCCCCAGCATTTT.

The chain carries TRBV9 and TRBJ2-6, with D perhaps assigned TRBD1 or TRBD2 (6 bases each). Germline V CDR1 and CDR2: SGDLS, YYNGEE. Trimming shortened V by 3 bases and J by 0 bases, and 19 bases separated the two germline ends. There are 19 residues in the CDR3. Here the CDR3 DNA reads TGTGCCAGCAGCGATAGGGGGGACATAGACTACTCTGGGGCCAACGTCCTGACTTTC. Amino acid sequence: CASSDRGDIDYSGANVLTF.

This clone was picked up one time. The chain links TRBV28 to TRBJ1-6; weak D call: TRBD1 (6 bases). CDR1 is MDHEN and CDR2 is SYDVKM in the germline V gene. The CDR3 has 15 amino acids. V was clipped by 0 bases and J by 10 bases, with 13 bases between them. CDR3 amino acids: CASSLWDSRGSPLHF. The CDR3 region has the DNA TGTGCCAGCAGTTTATGGGACTCAAGGGGGTCACCCCTCCACTTT.